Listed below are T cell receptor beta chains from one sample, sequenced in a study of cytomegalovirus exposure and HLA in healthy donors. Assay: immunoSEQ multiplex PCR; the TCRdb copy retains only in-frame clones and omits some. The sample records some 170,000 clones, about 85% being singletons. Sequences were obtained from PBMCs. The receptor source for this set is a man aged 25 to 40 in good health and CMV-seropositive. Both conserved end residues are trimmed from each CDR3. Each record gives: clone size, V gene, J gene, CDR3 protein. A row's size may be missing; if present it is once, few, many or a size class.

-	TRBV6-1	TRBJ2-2	ASSAGGGGQTGELF
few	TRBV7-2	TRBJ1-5	ASSWGHPSNQPQH
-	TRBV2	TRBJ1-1	ASSPYQGDTEAF
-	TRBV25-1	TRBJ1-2	ASRLGEAYGYT
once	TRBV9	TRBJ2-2	ASSVTGVGTGELF
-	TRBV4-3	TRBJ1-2	ASSRGEWDYGYT
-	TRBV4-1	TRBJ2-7	ASSPGQGGSYEQY
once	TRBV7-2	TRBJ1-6	ASSSSGGGTLGLSPLH
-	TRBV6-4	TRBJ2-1	ASSKRESSYNEQF
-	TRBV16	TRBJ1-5	ASSLQGATSNQPQH
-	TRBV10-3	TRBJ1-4	AISASRLSNEKLF
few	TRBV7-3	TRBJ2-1	ASSPLVLSSYNEQF
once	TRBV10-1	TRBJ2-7	ASSSIAGRFDEQY
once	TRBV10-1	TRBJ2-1	ASSTGTGYNEQF
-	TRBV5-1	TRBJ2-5	ASSFQGTETQY
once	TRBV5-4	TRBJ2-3	ASSLDGTRSDTQY
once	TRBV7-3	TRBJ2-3	ASSVLTTDTQY
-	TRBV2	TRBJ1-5	ASRRTGDYYSNQPQH
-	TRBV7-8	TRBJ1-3	ASSLGRSSGNTIY
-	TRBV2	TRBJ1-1	ASLRGRNTEAF
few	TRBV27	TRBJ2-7	ASSPIGVAAY
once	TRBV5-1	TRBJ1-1	ASSLAVGVATEAF